The present T cell receptor beta chain was sequenced within a study of T cells in Graves' hyperthyroidism and ophthalmopathy (dated by TCRdb to between 2018 and 2021). Describing the broader study: Peripheral blood was collected at initial diagnosis, before any treatment. To identify TCR V-J signatures that set the groups apart, the researchers used a discovery cohort of 90 to 100 patients, made up of around 42 with Graves' ophthalmopathy and 55 to 65 with stable Graves' hyperthyroidism. Prospective prediction of ophthalmopathy was tested in an independent validation cohort of some 20 hyperthyroidism patients and 15 to 17 patients who later progressed to ophthalmopathy. For training and testing, the 100 or so patients in the discovery cohort were randomly divided in a 7:3 ratio. The study also compared thyroid tissue and blood T-cell repertoires from 6 or 7 Graves' hyperthyroidism patients. After sampling, hyperthyroidism patients received methimazole starting at 30 mg daily, and ophthalmopathy patients received high-dose intravenous methylprednisolone. According to the paper, TCR Vbeta CDR3 sequencing was carried out on 135 peripheral blood samples, which came from 40 to 45 ophthalmopathy, roughly 75 hyperthyroidism and approximately 17 progressor patients.

Amplification of TCR beta CDR3 regions was carried out from RNA transcripts. A first-round RT-PCR of the TCR CDR3 used the HTBI primer set with the Qiagen OneStep RT-PCR kit. Libraries were constructed in a second round of multiplex PCR, after which size selection and purification were performed. Sequencing of the libraries was done on an Illumina HiSeq2000 using paired-end 100 bp reads. In the original analysis: Raw data were processed with SOAPnuke, discarding reads with adapters, uncalled bases, mean Phred below 15, or no exact constant-primer or identifier match. COPE v1.2.5 was used to merge the high-quality paired reads, and each unique nucleotide sequence was defined as a clonotype. MiTCR v1.1 was used to align clonotypes to the IMGT TRBV, TRBD and TRBJ reference segments. The analysis included only V-J combinations with a frequency above 0.0001, which together covered 98% to 99.2% of the repertoires. A TCS score was defined as the ratio between F50 (clonal expansion) and ExV (chaos), using BLOSUM62-based TCRdist between CDR3 peptides within each V-J. Welch's t-statistics and random forest reduced roughly 500 V-J features to some 14, which were used in a naive Bayes classifier (R e1071). Using fastp trimming at Q25 and MiXCR clonotype assembly, TCRdb reanalyzed the public sequencing data and kept in-frame beta chains. CDR3 protein sequences are deduplicated, and each keeps its most common genes and DNA. The V and J calls shown here were made by TCRdb, not taken from the authors' results. This sample comprises a few hundred thousand distinct CDR3 sequences, 15% to 20% of them detected only once. In total, the top ten clones hold about 29% of the sample.

The CDR3 runs 13 residues from the cysteine to the phenylalanine. Only the CDR3 part of the read is kept: 39 bases, read in frame from the first base. The germline V gene encodes CDR1 GTSNPN and CDR2 SVGIG (reference sequence). A note on this clonotype: There is no known antigen for this receptor. This sequence may be a read error, since a much larger clone differs from it by one base.

Ophthalmopathy patients had moderately to severely active disease, Clinical Activity Score of at least 3, NOSPECS grade of at least 4, and duration under 3 months. The study excluded patients with uncontrolled infections, other autoimmune diseases, pregnancy or lactation. Clinical symptoms, serum thyroxine and TRAb, thyroid ultrasound, and orbital computed tomography formed the basis for the diagnoses. Ficoll-Paque density gradient centrifugation was used to isolate PBMCs from 10 ml of fresh peripheral blood. Total RNA was extracted using Trizol reagent, and RNA quality was assessed on an Agilent 2100 Bioanalyzer. What the authors observed across the whole study: No statistical method was used to fix the sample size in advance, and group allocation was not hidden from the investigators. Blood samples also contained most of the expanded thyroid clonotypes (frequency above 0.001), which suggests that blood repertoires may reflect thyroid immune responses. A 13 V-J signature model separated ophthalmopathy from stable hyperthyroidism, with approximately 87% sensitivity and 81% to 82% specificity in cross-validation and 80%/75% in testing. In validation, the model predicted progression to ophthalmopathy with approximately 71% sensitivity and approximately 72% specificity, a median of approximately 6.7 months before onset.

The sample comprised blood. This chain joins TRBV30 to TRBJ2-7; the D gene cannot be resolved beyond TRBD1 or TRBD2, each matching 5 bases. This clonotype was sampled from a woman aged 25 to 45 with Graves' ophthalmopathy. The DNA sequence reads TGTGCCCGGAGCGTTGCTGGGGGCTACGAGCAGTACTTC. Its translation reads: CARSVAGGYEQYF.